This TCR beta chain came from a study of CD8 T cells in Susac syndrome. Looking at the study overall: Patients with Susac syndrome who were sequenced included more than 5 with active disease and fewer than ten in remission.

Reverse transcription of roughly 0.5 to 1 ug RNA was carried out with random hexamers. Multiplex immunoSEQ PCR targeted 54 Vbeta and 13 Jbeta TCR beta segments. Each CDR3 protein is one row after TCRdb ran MiXCR on the immunoSEQ multiplex PCR reads. This sample carries over 120,000 distinct CDR3 sequences, 95% of them seen once, and the ten largest clones take more than 0.11%. Purification of the CD8+ and CD4+ T cells relied on negative isolation, and TEMRA cells underwent FACS enrichment. Germline CDR1 is DFQATT and CDR2 is SNEGSKA (reference sequence). The CDR3 covers 13 residues. V is TRBV20-1 and J is TRBJ1-4, with D tentatively TRBD1 (6 bases). The specimen was CD4+ T cells from PBMCs. The TCR sequence derives from a human donor with Susac syndrome. CDR3 region: CSAKQGWDEKLFF. The CDR3 nucleotides are TGCAGCGCCAAACAGGGATGGGATGAAAAACTGTTTTTT.